The 5 T cell receptor beta chains presented below share a single source sample, sequenced in a study of cytomegalovirus exposure and HLA in healthy donors. PCR amplification relied on 60 Vbeta primers (plus 13 Jbeta primers). TCRdb's copy holds only in-frame clones and misses some; the assay was immunoSEQ multiplex PCR. The table has about 92,000 clones, approximately 71% seen once. Sequenced material: PBMCs. The receptor source for this set is a man over 45 in good health and CMV-seronegative.

This clone showed up just a few times. The chain combines TRBV18 with TRBJ2-5; 9 bases match TRBD2. The CDR3 covers 15 residues. The trim removed 2 bases at V and 6 bases at J, leaving 7 bases unmatched. The V gene's germline CDR1 is KGHSH and CDR2 LQKENI. The CDR3 protein is CASSPRLAGSQTQYF. The CDR3 DNA follows: TGTGCCAGCTCACCAAGGCTAGCGGGAAGTCAGACCCAGTACTTC.

There are a few counts of this clone. This chain uses TRBV30 with TRBJ1-1, with D possibly matching TRBD1 (6 bases). Per the germline V gene, CDR1 is GTSNPN and CDR2 is SVGIG (reference sequence). V was cut by 3 bases and J by 4 bases, with 15 bases left in between. The CDR3 is 14 amino acids. CDR3 in DNA: TGTGCCTGGAGACTCGGGGGGCAGGGCACTGAAGCTTTCTTT. Its translation: CAWRLGGQGTEAFF. The full variable domain, rest sourced from reference TRBV30 and TRBJ1-1, is SQTIHQWPATLVQPVGSPLSLECTVEGTSNPNLYWYRQAAGRGLQLLFYSVGIGQISSEVPQNLSASRPQDRQFILSSKKLLLSDSGFYLCAWRLGGQGTEAFFGQGTRLTVV.

The V and J genes are TRBV5-5 and TRBJ1-4; 7 bases map to TRBD1. V shed 4 bases, J shed 9 bases, and the junction held 21 bases outside the gene matches. The germline gives CDR1 SGHKS, CDR2 YYEKEE (reference sequence). This CDR3 spans 18 amino acids. Here the CDR3 DNA reads TGTGCCAGCAGCCCGTTGTTTCCTCCGGGACAGCATACCAAAAAACTGTTTTTT. It specifies CASSPLFPPGQHTKKLFF. Combining the CDR3 with reference TRBV5-5 and TRBJ1-4 gives the whole variable domain DAGVTQSPTHLIKTRGQQVTLRCSPISGHKSVSWYQQVLGQGPQFIFQYYEKEERGRGNFPDRFSARQFPNYSSELNVNALLLGDSALYLCASSPLFPPGQHTKKLFFGSGTQLSVL.

The chain employs TRBV10-3 and TRBJ2-1; 8 bases match TRBD2. The V gene's germline CDR1 is ENHRY and CDR2 SYGVKD. This CDR3 has 13 residues. With 7 bases clipped from V and 7 bases from J, the junction kept 6 bases outside the gene matches. The CDR3 loop reads CAINPGGHNEQFF. The CDR3, as DNA: TGTGCCATCAATCCGGGGGGGCATAATGAGCAGTTCTTC.

J is TRBJ2-7 and V is TRBV5-1, with 9 positions matching TRBD1. CDR1 and CDR2 (germline): SGHRS, YFSETQ. This CDR3 contains 14 residues. J gave up 5 bases and V 3 bases, and 6 bases lay outside the gene matches. In DNA, the CDR3 is TGCGCCAGCAGCTCGGGGACAGGGACCCACGAGCAGTACTTC. It yields the protein CASSSGTGTHEQYF.